The rows below give T cell receptor beta chains drawn from one sample of a study of beta chain features in type 1 diabetes. TCRdb's copy holds only in-frame clones and misses some; the assay was immunoSEQ multiplex PCR. Here the sample spans some 270,000 clones, approximately 10% being singletons. Sequencing was performed on naive CD4+ T cells from blood. The receptors stem from a man aged 25-40 years with type 1 diabetes. Each CDR3 is given with its conserved first and last residue. D genes are given only for firm matches. Only part of the rows carry a size: once, few, many, or a class if the clone is expanded.

V gene	D gene	clone size	J gene	CDR3 DNA	CDR3 protein
TRBV5-4	.	few	TRBJ1-1	TGTGCCAGCAGCTTGTATCAGGGCATCCCCGAAGCTTTCTTT	CASSLYQGIPEAFF
TRBV27	TRBD1	few	TRBJ1-6	TGTGCCAGCAGTTTACTTGGGACAGGGGACTCACCCCTCCACTTT	CASSLLGTGDSPLHF
TRBV28	TRBD2	few	TRBJ2-3	TGTGCCAGCAGCAGCGGGGGCCTGAGCACAGATACGCAGTATTTT	CASSSGGLSTDTQYF
TRBV6-1	.	.	TRBJ1-5	TGTGCCAGCAGTCAGGACAGAAATCAGCCCCAGCATTTT	CASSQDRNQPQHF
TRBV28	.	few	TRBJ1-4	TGTGCCAGCAGTTTAATAGGGGAACTGTTTTTT	CASSLIGELFF
TRBV7-2	TRBD2	few	TRBJ2-1	TGTGCCAGCAGCTTAGTGGGCTTTCGGCGGGGGAGCTCCTACAATGAGCAGTTCTTC	CASSLVGFRRGSSYNEQFF
TRBV2	.	.	TRBJ1-1	TGTGCCAGCAGCCCACATTCCTCCGAAGCTTTCTTT	CASSPHSSEAFF
TRBV5-1	TRBD1	few	TRBJ1-4	TGCGCCAGCAGCTCCCCGGACAGGGGTGAAAAACTGTTTTTT	CASSSPDRGEKLFF
TRBV4-3	.	.	TRBJ1-5	TGCGCCAGCAGCCAGAACTGGGCAGGGAATAATCAGCCCCAGCATTTT	CASSQNWAGNNQPQHF
TRBV4-2	TRBD2	.	TRBJ2-7	TGTGCCAGCAGCCAACGAGCGGGGACCTCCTACGAGCAGTACTTC	CASSQRAGTSYEQYF
TRBV5-4	TRBD1	few	TRBJ2-7	TGTGCCAGCAGCTTGGGGGCCGGGACAGGGGCCTACGAGCAGTACTTC	CASSLGAGTGAYEQYF